Below, 3 T cell receptor beta chains from the same sample are listed, as sequenced in a study of vaccination and CD4 T cells after COVID-19. Researchers used the Oncomine TCR Beta short-read assay to sequence DNA from cultured CD4+ T cells. TCRdb used MiXCR to reprocess the PCR reads, holding one entry per CDR3 protein. Among fewer than 7,500 distinct CDR3 sequences listed, roughly 18% were seen once. Noted treatment: roughly 10-day PBMC culture with coronavirus spike peptide pools or control peptides (ViraFEST assay). These TCRs are of unknown antigen specificity. Material for sequencing was CD4+ T cells from blood, cultured in vitro. The receptors were gathered from a human donor who had recovered from COVID-19.

The rearrangement links TRBV4-1 to TRBJ1-4; no reliable D call. This CDR3 comprises 15 residues. V lost 2 bases and J lost 8, with 15 bases in between. Germline assignment: CDR1 MGHRA and CDR2 YSYEKL. The CDR3 sequence: CASSQLGMVGEKLFF. The CDR3 DNA reads as TGCGCCAGCAGCCAACTAGGGATGGTGGGGGAAAAACTGTTTTTT.

This clonotype appeared a few times. The DNA of the CDR3 is TGTGCCAGCAGCAAGGGGACAGGGGGCGCGGAGAACTATGGCTACACCTTC. Amino acids: CASSKGTGGAENYGYTF. The chain has TRBV7-9 and TRBJ1-2, with 12 positions matching TRBD1. The germline V gene encodes CDR1 SEHNR and CDR2 FQNEAQ (reference sequence). The V segment lost 5 bases and the J segment 2 bases; nucleotides outside the gene matches: 9. CDR3 length: 17 residues.

The rearrangement joins TRBV18 to TRBJ1-5; 7 bases line up with TRBD1. The CDR3 totals 15 residues. Germline assignment: CDR1 KGHSH and CDR2 LQKENI. V lost 2 bases, J lost 4 bases, and 5 bases stayed unmatched. CDR3: CASSPGQATNQPQHF. The CDR3 DNA sequence: TGTGCCAGCTCACCAGGACAGGCGACGAATCAGCCCCAGCATTTT.